This passage covers 32 T cell receptor beta chains from one sample sequenced in a study of PD-1 and CTLA-4 blockade in melanoma. Assay used: immunoSEQ multiplex PCR; TCRdb lists only in-frame clones, some missing. Of about 16,000 clones listed, about 70% are singletons. The sample here was CD8+ T cells from peripheral blood, taken from a patient given anti-PD-1 treatment. The receptors originated from a human donor with melanoma.

By proportion, this clone is medium-sized. V usage is TRBV14 and J usage is TRBJ1-2; 10 bases agree with TRBD1. Germline CDR1 and CDR2: SGHDN and FVKESK. After removal of 1 base from V and 2 bases from J, the junction contained 7 bases not matched to a gene. This CDR3 contains 17 residues. This CDR3 reads CASSQVIMGQGNYGYTF. The CDR3 DNA reads TGTGCCAGCAGCCAAGTTATTATGGGACAGGGGAACTATGGCTACACCTTC.

The V call is TRBV10-2, the J call TRBJ2-6; TRBD1 matches 7 bases. Germline lookup yields CDR1 WSHSY and CDR2 SAAADI. J lost 1 base, V lost 7 bases, and 10 bases had no gene match. The CDR3 covers 17 residues. The CDR3 region has the DNA TGCGCCAGCAACCGCTTGGACAGGTTTTCTGGGGCCAACGTCCTGACTTTC. It specifies CASNRLDRFSGANVLTF.

This clone appeared a few times. V and J are TRBV27 and TRBJ1-1; 10 nucleotides line up with TRBD1. V trimming: 5 bases; J trimming: 4 bases; junction bases outside the gene matches: 10. The CDR3 is 16 amino acids. CDR1 and CDR2 (germline): MNHEY, SMNVEV (reference sequence). CDR3 loop: CASSTRQGARGTEAFF. DNA for the CDR3: TGTGCCAGCAGTACCCGACAGGGGGCGCGTGGCACTGAAGCTTTCTTT.

The CDR3 nucleotides are TGTGCCACCCGCGAGGGAATAAACTCCTACGAGCAGTACTTC. The encoded protein is CATREGINSYEQYF. The rearrangement joins TRBV25-1 to TRBJ2-7; TRBD2 is a possible D gene (5 bases). This CDR3 contains 14 residues. The V and J ends lost 10 bases and 0 bases respectively, with 16 bases between them. CDR1 MGHDK and CDR2 SYGVNS come from the germline V gene.

The CDR3 nucleotides are TGCAGCGTTGAAGGGTCGGAGAGCTCCTACAATGAGCAGTTCTTC. Its protein product is CSVEGSESSYNEQFF. The gene calls are TRBV29-1 and TRBJ2-1; no definite D call. The CDR3 covers 15 residues. V lost 1 base, J lost 0 bases, and 10 bases lay in between. The germline gives CDR1 SQVTM, CDR2 ANQGSEA.

In this sample, this clone turned up a few times. This sequence joins TRBV29-1 and TRBJ2-1, with a tentative D call TRBD2 (5 bases). This CDR3 has 17 amino acids. CDR1 and CDR2 (germline): SQVTM, ANQGSEA. Trimming removed 1 base at V and 0 bases at J, with 16 bases between. The DNA of the CDR3 is TGCAGCGTTGAAGGGGCTACCGGGAAGAGCTCCTACAATGAGCAGTTCTTC. As protein: CSVEGATGKSSYNEQFF.

This rearrangement joins TRBV12-5 to TRBJ2-5; possibly TRBD1 for D (6 bases). Germline assignment: CDR1 LGHNT and CDR2 FRNRAP. V was trimmed by 3 bases and J by 4 bases, leaving 15 bases between them. This CDR3 spans 15 amino acids. Here the CDR3 DNA reads TGTGCTAGTGGTTTATCCCAGGGGATAGGAGAGACCCAGTACTTC. This encodes CASGLSQGIGETQYF.

This clone has only a few counts. The chain links TRBV29-1 to TRBJ2-2; the match to TRBD2 covers 7 bases. The CDR3 is made up of 12 amino acids. V dropped 2 bases and J dropped 6; count of bases not matched to a gene: 0. From germline, CDR1 is SQVTM and CDR2 ANQGSEA. The chain's CDR3 is CSVEREAGELFF. CDR3 coding DNA: TGCAGCGTTGAACGGGAGGCCGGGGAGCTGTTTTTT.

The chain employs TRBV12-3 or TRBV12-4 and TRBJ2-1, with 7 bases matching TRBD2. Losses at the gene ends were 7 bases for V and 9 bases for J; bases not matched to a gene: 9. This CDR3 region has 13 residues. For the CDR3, the DNA is TGTGCCAGCAAGGCGGGAGAATTTGCTGAGCAGTTCTTC. This encodes CASKAGEFAEQFF.

The J gene is TRBJ1-5, the V gene TRBV30; 7 bases align to TRBD1. The trim removed 7 bases at V and 0 bases at J, leaving 3 bases unmatched. Germline CDR1 GTSNPN, CDR2 SVGIG (reference sequence). The CDR3 has 13 residues. The CDR3 loop is CASQGGSNQPQHF. The CDR3 DNA is TGTGCCTCCCAGGGGGGTAGCAATCAGCCCCAGCATTTT.

The chain joins TRBV7-6 to TRBJ1-6; 7 bases agree with TRBD1. Germline CDR1 is SGHVS and CDR2 is FNYEAQ. This CDR3 region has 14 residues. Unmatched junction bases numbered 3, after V lost 4 bases and J lost 6 bases. The CDR3 sequence: CASSSDRSNSPLHF. The CDR3 DNA sequence: TGTGCCAGCAGCTCGGACAGGAGTAATTCACCCCTCCACTTT.

This clone was recorded a few times. V usage is TRBV2 and J usage is TRBJ1-2; 8 positions agree with TRBD1. Germline V gives CDR1 SNHLY, CDR2 FYNNEI. V lost 8 bases and J lost 4; bases outside the gene matches: 15. The CDR3 covers 16 residues. DNA for the CDR3: TGTGCCAGCGGACCGGGACAGGCACCGATGCTCTATGGCTACACCTTC. Amino acids: CASGPGQAPMLYGYTF.

The CDR3 spells CAWDPGTSGYEQYF. CDR3 DNA sequence: TGTGCCTGGGACCCCGGGACTAGCGGCTACGAGCAGTACTTC. The V gene is TRBV30, the J gene TRBJ2-7; 11 nucleotides match TRBD2. In germline, CDR1 is GTSNPN, CDR2 SVGIG (reference sequence). Germline trimming cut 5 bases from V and 3 bases from J; bases unmatched to any gene: 6. The CDR3 totals 14 residues.

The rearrangement links TRBV5-1 to TRBJ2-4, with TRBD2 as a possible D gene (6 bases). The CDR3 covers 17 residues. Trimming removed 2 bases from V and 1 base from J, with 16 bases in between. Per the germline V gene, CDR1 is SGHRS and CDR2 is YFSETQ. The CDR3: CASSFSRPGAAKNIQYF. DNA for the CDR3: TGCGCCAGCAGCTTTTCCCGGCCGGGAGCCGCCAAAAACATTCAGTACTTC.

There are a few counts of this clone. The V call is TRBV6-1, the J call TRBJ1-5; D might be TRBD1 (5 bases). The CDR3 spans 16 residues. The V gene lost 1 base and the J gene lost 9 bases, with 19 bases spanning the gap. Per the germline V gene, CDR1 is MNHNS and CDR2 is SASEGT. CDR3 nucleotide sequence: TGTGCCAGCAGTGAAGAGAGGATTGGCAGGGAAAGGCCCCAGCATTTT. As protein: CASSEERIGRERPQHF.

The chain employs TRBV6-5 and TRBJ2-7, with 9 nucleotides matching TRBD1. The CDR3 consists of 14 residues. Germline trimming cut 5 bases from V and 5 bases from J; bases unmatched to any gene: 7. The germline V gene encodes CDR1 MNHEY and CDR2 SVGAGI. CDR3 loop: CASSKRTGANEQYF. CDR3 DNA: TGTGCCAGCAGTAAACGGACAGGGGCCAACGAGCAGTACTTC.

The chain is built from TRBV18 and TRBJ2-1, with D possibly matching TRBD2 (6 bases). V was cut by 4 bases and J by 0 bases, with 16 bases left in between. Germline CDR1 KGHSH, CDR2 LQKENI. This CDR3 is built from 17 residues. The DNA for the CDR3 is TGTGCCAGCTCACGATTGACACGGGGGAGCTCCTACAATGAGCAGTTCTTC. It yields the protein CASSRLTRGSSYNEQFF.

The chain carries TRBV6-6 and TRBJ1-1; D remains ambiguous. Germline V gene sequence: CDR1 MNHNY, CDR2 SVGAGI (reference sequence). The CDR3 totals 12 residues. Trimming stripped 7 bases from V and 3 bases from J, with 9 bases between. The CDR3 sequence is CASKPLYTEAFF. In nucleotides, the CDR3 is TGTGCCAGCAAGCCGCTATACACTGAAGCTTTCTTT.

This clone was detected only a few times. This chain connects TRBV7-9 to TRBJ1-5, with D possibly matching TRBD1 (5 bases). This CDR3 is built from 14 residues. V was clipped by 4 bases and J by 0 bases, with 7 bases between them. Per the germline V gene, CDR1 is SEHNR and CDR2 is FQNEAQ (reference sequence). CDR3 in amino acids: CASSSTVSNQPQHF. The CDR3, as DNA: TGTGCCAGCAGCTCGACAGTTAGCAATCAGCCCCAGCATTTT.

The chain recombines TRBV29-1 with TRBJ1-1; TRBD1 might be the D (5 bases). Germline V gives CDR1 SQVTM, CDR2 ANQGSEA. V was shortened by 6 bases and J by 1 base, with 9 bases between the two germline ends. This CDR3 is 12 amino acids long. This CDR3 is CSVIQGNTEAFF. The CDR3, as DNA: TGCAGCGTGATCCAGGGGAACACTGAAGCTTTCTTT.

This clone was found a few times. An end of the junction does not agree with germline; a read error may underlie this. V and J are TRBV6-5 and TRBJ1-1; TRBD1 is a possible D gene (6 bases). Germline CDR1 reads MNHEY; CDR2 reads SVGAGI. CDR3 length: 15 residues. The CDR3 DNA follows: TGTGCCAGCAGTGACTCCCAAGGGGGGAACACTGAAGCTTTCTTT. As protein: CASSDSQGGNTEAFF.

This rearrangement joins TRBV29-1 to TRBJ2-7, with 11 nucleotides matching TRBD1. The CDR3 has 13 amino acids. V shed 7 bases and J 2 bases; nucleotides not matched to a gene: 4. Germline V gene sequence: CDR1 SQVTM, CDR2 ANQGSEA. CDR3 loop: CSARDRGTYEQYF. CDR3 coding DNA: TGCAGCGCACGGGACAGGGGGACCTACGAGCAGTACTTC.

The rearrangement uses TRBV9 and TRBJ2-7, with D possibly TRBD1 on 5 matching bases. Germline CDR1 and CDR2: SGDLS and YYNGEE. With 4 bases removed from V and 5 bases from J, the gap between germline ends came to 16 bases. The CDR3 is made up of 14 amino acids. The CDR3 reads CASSSQGLSNEQYF. For the CDR3, the DNA is TGTGCCAGCAGCTCCCAGGGCCTTTCGAACGAGCAGTACTTC.

This sequence joins TRBV7-9 and TRBJ1-1; D may be TRBD1 (5 bases). Trimming took off 7 bases at V and 1 base at J, with 13 bases between the two ends. The germline V gene has CDR1 SEHNR and CDR2 FQNEAQ (reference sequence). The CDR3 extends over 14 amino acids. The CDR3 sequence: CASTPYQGNTEAFF. The CDR3 DNA reads as TGTGCCAGCACCCCCTATCAGGGGAACACTGAAGCTTTCTTT.

There are a few counts of this clone. The chain links TRBV27 to TRBJ2-7; 11 bases map to TRBD2. The CDR3 spans 14 residues. Germline values: CDR1 MNHEY, CDR2 SMNVEV (reference sequence). J lost 3 bases, V lost 5 bases, and 3 bases had no gene match. As DNA, the CDR3 is TGTGCCAGCAGTCCCGGGACTAGCGGCTACGAGCAGTACTTC. Protein: CASSPGTSGYEQYF.

The rearrangement uses TRBV27 and TRBJ1-2; 10 bases map to TRBD1. The V and J ends lost 5 bases and 5 bases, in that order; junction bases with no gene match: 14. CDR1 is MNHEY and CDR2 is SMNVEV in the germline V gene (reference sequence). The CDR3 consists of 17 residues. The CDR3 sequence is CASSNPGTGAPGYGYTF. The CDR3 DNA sequence: TGTGCCAGCAGTAACCCCGGGACAGGGGCACCAGGATATGGCTACACCTTC.

This clone was detected a few times. This chain links TRBV7-9 with TRBJ1-2; unclear D gene. The CDR3 loop spans 17 amino acids. Looked up from germline, CDR1 is SEHNR and CDR2 is FQNEAQ (reference sequence). Trimming left V 5 bases short and J 6 bases short, with 25 bases between. For the CDR3, the DNA is TGTGCCAGCAGCCGCACGGGAGAGAGGGAGTCCGGGAATGGCTACACCTTC. Translating it yields CASSRTGERESGNGYTF.

This clone came up a few times. The rearrangement uses TRBV27 and TRBJ2-2; D is ambiguous. V was shortened by 2 bases and J by 0 bases, with 1 base between the two germline ends. Germline values: CDR1 MNHEY, CDR2 SMNVEV (reference sequence). The CDR3 consists of 13 residues. CDR3 residues: CASSLANTGELFF. The CDR3 nucleotides are TGTGCCAGCAGTTTAGCGAACACCGGGGAGCTGTTTTTT.

The chain employs TRBV27 and TRBJ1-2; D perhaps matches TRBD1 (5 bases). The V gene lost 1 base and the J gene lost 7 bases, with 10 bases spanning the gap. The CDR3 length is 13 residues. Germline V lookup: CDR1 MNHEY, CDR2 SMNVEV (reference sequence). CDR3 amino acids: CASSLWQGGGYTF. CDR3 DNA: TGTGCCAGCAGTTTATGGCAGGGCGGTGGCTACACCTTC.

This clone has more than one count but fewer than ten. This chain uses TRBV7-9 with TRBJ1-1, with a tentative D call TRBD1 (6 bases). CDR3 size: 13 residues. Germline V CDR1 and CDR2: SEHNR, FQNEAQ (reference sequence). V lost 5 bases, J lost 1 base, and 8 bases lay in between. The CDR3 coding sequence is TGTGCCAGCAGCCCGACAGGGAACACTGAAGCTTTCTTT. Translating it yields CASSPTGNTEAFF.

The chain carries TRBV3-1 (or the pseudogene TRBV3-2) and TRBJ1-2, with D tentatively TRBD1 (5 bases). This CDR3 has 15 amino acids. In germline, CDR1 is LGHDT, CDR2 YNNKEL (reference sequence). Trimming shortened V by 2 bases and J by 6 bases, and 16 bases separated the two germline ends. The CDR3 loop reads CASSQKLGEWNGYTF. For the CDR3, the DNA is TGTGCCAGCAGCCAAAAGTTAGGGGAGTGGAATGGCTACACCTTC.

The CDR3 DNA reads TGTGCCAGTAGTATAGACGTGTTCTCTGGAAACACCATATATTTT. Protein: CASSIDVFSGNTIYF. J is TRBJ1-3 and V is TRBV19; D ambiguous. CDR3 size: 15 residues. CDR1 is LNHDA and CDR2 is SQIVND in the germline V gene (reference sequence). With 0 bases removed from V and 0 bases from J, the gap between germline ends came to 6 bases.